This T cell receptor beta chain was documented in a study of blood T cells in healthy people across ages. Study-wide results and caveats: A roughly linear age-dependent decrease characterized TCR beta diversity per million T cells.

Comments on this clonotype: Its antigen is undetermined.

V dropped 3 bases and J dropped 1 base, with 9 bases sitting between them. This CDR3 comprises 14 residues. Per the germline V gene, CDR1 is ENHRY and CDR2 is SYGVKD. A J-beta primer mix and a sample-barcoded 5' primer were used in a second PCR of about 7 to 12 cycles. Via MiXCR, TCRdb re-called the 5' RACE reads, giving one row per CDR3 protein. The table has some 1,000,000 distinct CDR3 sequences, about 25% seen once. The same data also went into a second study, on T cells of mothers and their children.

This chain uses TRBV10-3 with TRBJ1-1; tentatively, D is TRBD1 (6 bases). The origin of this receptor is a girl aged 2-10 years in good health. Sequenced material: blood. In nucleotides, the CDR3 is TGTGCCATCAGTGACTCGACAGGGAACACTGAAGCTTTCTTT. The encoded protein is CAISDSTGNTEAFF.